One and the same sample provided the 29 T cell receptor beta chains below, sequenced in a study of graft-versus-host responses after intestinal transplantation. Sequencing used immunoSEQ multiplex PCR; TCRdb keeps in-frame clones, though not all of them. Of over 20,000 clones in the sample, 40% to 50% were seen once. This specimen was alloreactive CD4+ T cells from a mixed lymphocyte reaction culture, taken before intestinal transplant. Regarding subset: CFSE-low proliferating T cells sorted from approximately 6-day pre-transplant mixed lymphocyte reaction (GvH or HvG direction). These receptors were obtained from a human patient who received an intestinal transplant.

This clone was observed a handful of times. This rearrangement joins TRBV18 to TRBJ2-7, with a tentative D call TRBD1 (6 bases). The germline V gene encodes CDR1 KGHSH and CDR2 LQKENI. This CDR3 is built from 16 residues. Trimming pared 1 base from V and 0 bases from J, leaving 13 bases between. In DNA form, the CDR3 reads TGTGCCAGCTCACCACAGCAGGGGCGATACTCCTACGAGCAGTACTTC. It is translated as CASSPQQGRYSYEQYF.

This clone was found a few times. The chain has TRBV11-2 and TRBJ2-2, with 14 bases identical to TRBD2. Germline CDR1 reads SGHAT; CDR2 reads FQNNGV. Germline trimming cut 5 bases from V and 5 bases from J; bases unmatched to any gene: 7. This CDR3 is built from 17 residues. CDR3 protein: CASSGLAGGGGTGELFF. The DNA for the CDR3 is TGTGCCAGCAGCGGACTAGCGGGGGGAGGTGGGACCGGGGAGCTGTTTTTT.

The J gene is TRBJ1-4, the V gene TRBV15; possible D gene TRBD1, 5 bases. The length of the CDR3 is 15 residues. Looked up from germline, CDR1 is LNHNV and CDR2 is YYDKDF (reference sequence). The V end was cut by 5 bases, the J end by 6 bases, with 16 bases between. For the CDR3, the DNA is TGTGCCACCAGCCCAACCCGGGGGGTTTATGAAAAACTGTTTTTT. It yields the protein CATSPTRGVYEKLFF. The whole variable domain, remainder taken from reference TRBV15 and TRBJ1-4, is DAMVIQNPRYQVTQFGKPVTLSCSQTLNHNVMYWYQQKSSQAPKLLFHYYDKDFNNEADTPDNFQSRRPNTSFCFLDIRSPGLGDTAMYLCATSPTRGVYEKLFFGSGTQLSVL.

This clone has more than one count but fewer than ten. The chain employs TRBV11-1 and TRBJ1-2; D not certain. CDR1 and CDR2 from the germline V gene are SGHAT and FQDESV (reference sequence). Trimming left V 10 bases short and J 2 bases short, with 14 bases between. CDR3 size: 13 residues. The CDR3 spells CATKPPSNYGYTF. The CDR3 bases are TGTGCCACCAAGCCCCCTTCGAACTATGGCTACACCTTC.

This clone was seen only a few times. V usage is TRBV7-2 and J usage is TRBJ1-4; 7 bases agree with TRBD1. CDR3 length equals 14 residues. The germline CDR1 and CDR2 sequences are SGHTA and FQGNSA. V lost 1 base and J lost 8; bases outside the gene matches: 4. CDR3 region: CASSLDRGGEKLFF. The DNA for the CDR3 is TGTGCCAGCAGCTTAGACAGGGGAGGAGAAAAACTGTTTTTT. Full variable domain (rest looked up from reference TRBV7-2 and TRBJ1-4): GAGVSQSPSNKVTEKGKDVELRCDPISGHTALYWYRQSLGQGLEFLIYFQGNSAPDKSGLPSDRFSAERTGGSVSTLTIQRTQQEDSAVYLCASSLDRGGEKLFFGSGTQLSVL.

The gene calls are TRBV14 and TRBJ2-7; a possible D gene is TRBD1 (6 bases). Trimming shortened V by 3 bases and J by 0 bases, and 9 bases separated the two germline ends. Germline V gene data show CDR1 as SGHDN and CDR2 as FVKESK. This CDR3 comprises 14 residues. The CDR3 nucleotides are TGTGCCAGCAGCCATCACAGGGACTCCTACGAGCAGTACTTC. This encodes CASSHHRDSYEQYF.

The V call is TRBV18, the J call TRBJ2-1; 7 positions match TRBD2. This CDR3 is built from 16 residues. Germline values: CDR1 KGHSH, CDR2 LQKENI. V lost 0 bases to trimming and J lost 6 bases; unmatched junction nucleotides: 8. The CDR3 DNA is TGTGCCAGCTCACCACCAGCTGTGGGCGGGGGCAATGAGCAGTTCTTC. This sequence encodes CASSPPAVGGGNEQFF. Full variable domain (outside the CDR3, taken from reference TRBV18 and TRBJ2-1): NAGVMQNPRHLVRRRGQEARLRCSPMKGHSHVYWYRQLPEEGLKFMVYLQKENIIDESGMPKERFSAEFPKEGPSILRIQQVVRGDSAAYFCASSPPAVGGGNEQFFGPGTRLTVL.

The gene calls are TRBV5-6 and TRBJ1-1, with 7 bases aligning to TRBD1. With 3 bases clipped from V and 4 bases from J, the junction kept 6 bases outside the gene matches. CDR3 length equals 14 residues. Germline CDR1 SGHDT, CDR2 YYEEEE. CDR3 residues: CASSWKTGVTEAFF. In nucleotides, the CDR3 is TGTGCCAGCAGCTGGAAAACAGGGGTCACTGAAGCTTTCTTT.

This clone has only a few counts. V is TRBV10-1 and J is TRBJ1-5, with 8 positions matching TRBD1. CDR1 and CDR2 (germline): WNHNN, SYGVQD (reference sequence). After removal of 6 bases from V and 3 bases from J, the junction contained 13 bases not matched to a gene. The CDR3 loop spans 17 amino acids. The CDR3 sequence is CASSDSGTGTINQPQHF. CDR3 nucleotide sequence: TGCGCCAGCAGCGACTCCGGGACAGGTACGATCAATCAGCCCCAGCATTTT.

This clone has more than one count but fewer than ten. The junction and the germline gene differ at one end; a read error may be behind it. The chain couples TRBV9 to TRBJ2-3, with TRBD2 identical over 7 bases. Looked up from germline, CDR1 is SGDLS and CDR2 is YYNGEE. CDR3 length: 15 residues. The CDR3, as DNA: TGTGCCAGCAGCGTAGCGCGGGGGAGCAAAGATACGCAGTATTTT. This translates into CASSVARGSKDTQYF.

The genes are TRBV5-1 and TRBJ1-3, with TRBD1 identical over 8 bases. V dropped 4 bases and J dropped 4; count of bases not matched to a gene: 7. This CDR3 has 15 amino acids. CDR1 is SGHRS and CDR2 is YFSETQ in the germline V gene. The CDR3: CASSRQGASGNTIYF. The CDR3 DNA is TGCGCCAGCAGCCGGCAGGGGGCCTCGGGAAACACCATATATTTT.

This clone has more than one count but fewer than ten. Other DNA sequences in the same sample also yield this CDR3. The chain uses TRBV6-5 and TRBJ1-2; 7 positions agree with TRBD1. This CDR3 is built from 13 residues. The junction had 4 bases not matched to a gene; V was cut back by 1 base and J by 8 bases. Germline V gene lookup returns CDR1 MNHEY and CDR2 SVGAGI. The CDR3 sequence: CASSYLTGRGYTF. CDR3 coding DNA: TGTGCCAGCAGTTACTTGACAGGGCGCGGCTACACCTTC.

The CDR3 nucleotides read TGTGCCAGCAGCTTAGAGCGGGGGGCCCTCAATGAGCAGTTCTTC. This sequence encodes CASSLERGALNEQFF. This chain links TRBV11-2 with TRBJ2-1, with 8 bases identical to TRBD2. This CDR3 has 15 amino acids. Germline trimming cut 0 bases from V and 6 bases from J; bases unmatched to any gene: 4. Per the germline V gene, CDR1 is SGHAT and CDR2 is FQNNGV.

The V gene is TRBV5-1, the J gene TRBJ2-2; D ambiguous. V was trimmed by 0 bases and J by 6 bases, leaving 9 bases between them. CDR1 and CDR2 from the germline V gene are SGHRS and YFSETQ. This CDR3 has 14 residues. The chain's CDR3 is CASSLGQLAGELFF. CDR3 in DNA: TGCGCCAGCAGCTTGGGGCAGTTGGCCGGGGAGCTGTTTTTT.

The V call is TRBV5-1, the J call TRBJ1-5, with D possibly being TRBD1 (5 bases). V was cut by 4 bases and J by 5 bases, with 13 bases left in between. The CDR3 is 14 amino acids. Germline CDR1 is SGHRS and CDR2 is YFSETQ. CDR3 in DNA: TGCGCCAGCAGCCGGCAGGCGGGGGATCAGCCCCAGCATTTT. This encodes CASSRQAGDQPQHF.

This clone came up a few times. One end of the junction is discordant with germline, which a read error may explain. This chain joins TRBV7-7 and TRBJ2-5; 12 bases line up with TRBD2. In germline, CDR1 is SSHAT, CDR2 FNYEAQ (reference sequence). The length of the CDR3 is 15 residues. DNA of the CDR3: TGTGCTAGCAGCCCTAGCGGGGGGGTACGAGAGACCCAGTACTTC. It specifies CASSPSGGVRETQYF.

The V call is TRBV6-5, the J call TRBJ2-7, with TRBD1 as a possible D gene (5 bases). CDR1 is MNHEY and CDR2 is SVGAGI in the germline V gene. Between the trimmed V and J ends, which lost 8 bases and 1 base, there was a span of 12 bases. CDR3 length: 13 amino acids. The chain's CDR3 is CASGAAPSYEQYF. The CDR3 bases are TGTGCCAGCGGGGCCGCCCCGTCCTACGAGCAGTACTTC.

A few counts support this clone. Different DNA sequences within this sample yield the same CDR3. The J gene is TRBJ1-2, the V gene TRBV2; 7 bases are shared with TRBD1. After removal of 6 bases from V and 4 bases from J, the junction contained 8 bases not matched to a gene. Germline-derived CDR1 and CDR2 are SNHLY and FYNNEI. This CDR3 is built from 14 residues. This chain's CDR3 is CASSSDRAGYGYTF. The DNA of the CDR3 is TGTGCCAGCAGCTCCGACAGGGCTGGCTATGGCTACACCTTC.

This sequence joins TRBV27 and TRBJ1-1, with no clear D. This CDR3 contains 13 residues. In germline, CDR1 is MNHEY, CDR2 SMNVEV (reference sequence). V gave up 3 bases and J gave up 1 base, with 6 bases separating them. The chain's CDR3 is CASSLRENTEAFF. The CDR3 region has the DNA TGTGCCAGCAGTTTGCGGGAGAACACTGAAGCTTTCTTT.

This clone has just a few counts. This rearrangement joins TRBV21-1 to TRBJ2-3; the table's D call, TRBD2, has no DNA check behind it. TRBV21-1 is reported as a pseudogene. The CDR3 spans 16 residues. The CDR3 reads CASSKVPGGRGDTQYF. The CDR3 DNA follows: TGTGCCAGCAGCAAAGTGCCGGGGGGGCGGGGAGATACGCAGTATTTT.

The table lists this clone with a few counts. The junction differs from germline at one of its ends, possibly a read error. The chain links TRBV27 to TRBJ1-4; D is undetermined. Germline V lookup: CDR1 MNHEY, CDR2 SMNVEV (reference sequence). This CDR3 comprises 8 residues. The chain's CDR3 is CASSSLAF. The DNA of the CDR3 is TGTGCCAGCAGTTCGTTGGCCTTT. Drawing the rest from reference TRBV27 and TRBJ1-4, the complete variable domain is EAQVTQNPRYLITVTGKKLTVTCSQNMNHEYMSWYRQDPGLGLRQIYYSMNVEVTDKGDVPEGYKVSRKEKRNFPLILESPSPNQTSLYFCASSSLAFGSGTQLSVL.

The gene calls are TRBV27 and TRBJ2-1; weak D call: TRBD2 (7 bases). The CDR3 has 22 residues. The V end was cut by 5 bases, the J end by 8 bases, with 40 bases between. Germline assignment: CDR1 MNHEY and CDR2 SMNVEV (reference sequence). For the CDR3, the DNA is TGTGCCAGCAGTCACCCCCTCCCCCTAGCGGACCGTAGGGGGGGTGAATTGGATGAGCAGTTCTTC. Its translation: CASSHPLPLADRRGGELDEQFF.

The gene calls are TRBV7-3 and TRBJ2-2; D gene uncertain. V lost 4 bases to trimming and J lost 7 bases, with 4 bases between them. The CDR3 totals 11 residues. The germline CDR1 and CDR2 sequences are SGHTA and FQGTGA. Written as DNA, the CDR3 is TGTGCCAGCAGCTCGGGCGGGGAGCTGTTTTTT. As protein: CASSSGGELFF. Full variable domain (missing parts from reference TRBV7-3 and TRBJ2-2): GAGVSQTPSNKVTEKGKYVELRCDPISGHTALYWYRQSLGQGPEFLIYFQGTGAADDSGLPNDRFFAVRPEGSVSTLKIQRTERGDSAVYLCASSSGGELFFGEGSRLTVL.

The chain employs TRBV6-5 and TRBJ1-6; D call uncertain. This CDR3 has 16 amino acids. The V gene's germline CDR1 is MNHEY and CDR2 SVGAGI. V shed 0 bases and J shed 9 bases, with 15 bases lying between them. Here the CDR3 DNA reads TGTGCCAGCAGTTACTCGACAACTATGGGGAGTTCACCCCTCCACTTT. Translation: CASSYSTTMGSSPLHF.

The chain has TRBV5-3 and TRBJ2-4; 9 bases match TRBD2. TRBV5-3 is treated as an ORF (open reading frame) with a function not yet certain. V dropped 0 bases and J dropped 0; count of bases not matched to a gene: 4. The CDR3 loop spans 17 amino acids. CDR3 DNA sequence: TGTGCCAGAAGCTTGGTAGCGGGGGTACTAGCCAAAAACATTCAGTACTTC. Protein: CARSLVAGVLAKNIQYF.

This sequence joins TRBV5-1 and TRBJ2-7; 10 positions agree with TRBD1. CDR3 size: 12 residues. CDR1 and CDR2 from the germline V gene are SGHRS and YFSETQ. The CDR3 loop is CPAEDRGYEQYF. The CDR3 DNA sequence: TGCCCCGCGGAGGACAGGGGGTACGAGCAGTACTTC.

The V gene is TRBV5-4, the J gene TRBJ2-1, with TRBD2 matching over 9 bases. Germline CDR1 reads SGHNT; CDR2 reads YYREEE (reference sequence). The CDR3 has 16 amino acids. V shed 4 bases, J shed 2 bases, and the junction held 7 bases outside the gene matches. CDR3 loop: CASSDEERGAYNEQFF. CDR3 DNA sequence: TGTGCCAGCAGCGACGAGGAGCGGGGGGCCTACAATGAGCAGTTCTTC.

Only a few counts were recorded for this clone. CDR3 loop: CASSLTGEETQYF. The CDR3 bases are TGCGCCAGCAGCTTGACAGGGGAAGAGACCCAGTACTTC. V is TRBV5-1 and J is TRBJ2-5; 7 bases match TRBD1. CDR1 is SGHRS, CDR2 YFSETQ, per germline. The junction had 0 bases not matched to a gene; V was cut back by 1 base and J by 3 bases. The CDR3 contains 13 residues. Variable domain in full (rest from reference TRBV5-1 and TRBJ2-5): KAGVTQTPRYLIKTRGQQVTLSCSPISGHRSVSWYQQTPGQGLQFLFEYFSETQRNKGNFPGRFSGRQFSNSRSEMNVSTLELGDSALYLCASSLTGEETQYFGPGTRLLVL.

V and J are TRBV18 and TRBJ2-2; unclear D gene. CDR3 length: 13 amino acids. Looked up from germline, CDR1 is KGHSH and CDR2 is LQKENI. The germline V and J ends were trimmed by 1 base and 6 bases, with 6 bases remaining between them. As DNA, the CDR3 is TGTGCCAGCTCACCACTAGAGGCCGGGGAGCTGTTTTTT. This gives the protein CASSPLEAGELFF.